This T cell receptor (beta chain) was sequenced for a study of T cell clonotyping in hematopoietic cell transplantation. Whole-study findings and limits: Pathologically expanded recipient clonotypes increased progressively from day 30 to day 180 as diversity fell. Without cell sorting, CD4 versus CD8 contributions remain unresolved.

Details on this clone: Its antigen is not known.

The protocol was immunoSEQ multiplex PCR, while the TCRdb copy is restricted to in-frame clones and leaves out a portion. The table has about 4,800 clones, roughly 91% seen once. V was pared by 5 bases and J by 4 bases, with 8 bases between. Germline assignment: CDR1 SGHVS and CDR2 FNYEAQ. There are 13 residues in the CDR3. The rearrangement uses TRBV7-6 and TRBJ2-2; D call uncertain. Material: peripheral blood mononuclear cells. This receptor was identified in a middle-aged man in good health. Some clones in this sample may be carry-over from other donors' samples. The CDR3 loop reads CASSPRLTGELFF. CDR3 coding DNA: TGTGCCAGCAGCCCGCGCCTCACCGGGGAGCTGTTTTTT. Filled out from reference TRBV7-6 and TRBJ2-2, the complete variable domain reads GAGVSQSPRYKVTKRGQDVALRCDPISGHVSLYWYRQALGQGPEFLTYFNYEAQQDKSGLPNDRFSAERPEGSISTLTIQRTEQRDSAMYRCASSPRLTGELFFGEGSRLTVL.